The rows below give T cell receptor beta chains drawn from one sample of a study of radiotherapy plus CTLA-4 blockade in lung cancer. The assay was immunoSEQ multiplex PCR, and TCRdb's table has in-frame clones only and misses some. The sample includes under 90,000 clones, 60% to 80% seen only once; the top ten take more than 13%. The source was peripheral blood, collected from a patient treated with radiotherapy plus ipilimumab. Every receptor here comes from a human donor with non-small cell lung cancer that progressed on radiotherapy plus ipilimumab. Each CDR3 is given with its conserved first and last residue. Fields, in order: clone size, D gene, J gene, V gene, CDR3 protein, CDR3 DNA. D genes are given only for firm matches. Expanded clones are given a class, and other clones once, few, many or no size at all.

- - TRBJ2-7 TRBV28 CASTPTVQRTYEQYF TGTGCCAGCACCCCGACGGTACAGAGAACCTACGAGCAGTACTTC
- - TRBJ2-5 TRBV30 CAWRTANEGGETQYF TGTGCCTGGAGGACGGCCAACGAAGGCGGAGAGACCCAGTACTTC
- TRBD1 TRBJ2-1 TRBV28 CASPGTDIYNEQFF TGTGCCAGCCCCGGGACAGATATTTACAATGAGCAGTTCTTC
- TRBD2 TRBJ2-7 TRBV4-1 CASSHGALAGGPSPYEQYF TGCGCCAGCAGCCACGGGGCCCTAGCGGGAGGACCCTCCCCCTACGAGCAGTACTTC
- - TRBJ2-2 TRBV5-1 CASSLGTADTGELFF TGCGCCAGCAGCTTGGGCACCGCGGACACCGGGGAGCTGTTTTTT
- - TRBJ1-2 TRBV28 CASSLPRRGGYGYTF TGTGCCAGCAGTTTACCCCGTCGCGGGGGCTATGGCTACACCTTC
- - TRBJ2-1 TRBV18 CASSPSAPGGPYNEQFF TGTGCCAGCTCACCTAGCGCACCCGGGGGGCCTTACAATGAGCAGTTCTTC
- - TRBJ2-6 TRBV6-1 CASSGGAGANVLTF TGTGCCAGCAGTGGGGGGGCTGGGGCCAACGTCCTGACTTTC
- - TRBJ2-1 TRBV19 CASSPDTSSYNEQFF TGTGCCAGTAGTCCCGATACCAGCTCCTACAATGAGCAGTTCTTC
once TRBD1 TRBJ1-1 TRBV6-1 CASSEGTGGARTEAFF TGTGCCAGCAGTGAGGGGACAGGGGGCGCGAGGACTGAAGCTTTCTTT
- - TRBJ1-2 TRBV29-1 CSVVPQGRYEGYTF TGCAGCGTTGTTCCACAGGGAAGGTATGAGGGCTACACCTTC
- TRBD1 TRBJ2-2 TRBV6-5 CASSATGAGELFF TGTGCCAGCAGTGCTACAGGGGCCGGGGAGCTGTTTTTT
- - TRBJ1-4 TRBV5-5 CASSLEVRWNEKLFF TGTGCCAGCAGCTTGGAAGTTCGGTGGAATGAAAAACTGTTTTTT
- - TRBJ2-3 TRBV28 CASVPPLSTATQYF TGTGCCAGCGTCCCCCCTCTCTCGACGGCTACGCAGTATTTT
- TRBD1 TRBJ1-2 TRBV28 CASSTTGGSNYGYTF TGTGCCAGCAGCACTACAGGGGGGTCTAACTATGGCTACACCTTC
once - TRBJ2-5 TRBV27 CASSPSGTDPGETQYF TGTGCCAGCTCACCCTCCGGAACAGATCCAGGGGAGACCCAGTACTTC
- - TRBJ1-1 TRBV28 CASSPGLEATEAFF TGTGCCAGCAGTCCGGGGCTTGAGGCCACTGAAGCTTTCTTT
- - TRBJ1-2 TRBV5-6 CASSSTPFYGYTF TGTGCCAGCAGCTCTACTCCGTTCTATGGCTACACCTTC
- - TRBJ2-3 TRBV5-1 CASSLGQPRTDTQYF TGCGCCAGCAGCTTGGGCCAGCCACGCACAGATACGCAGTATTTT
- - TRBJ2-2 TRBV19 CASSRLEGRTNTGELFF TGTGCCAGTAGTAGACTGGAGGGCAGGACGAACACCGGGGAGCTGTTTTTT
- - TRBJ1-5 TRBV4-3 CASSQGSSGAQHF TGCGCCAGCAGCCAAGGAAGCAGCGGGGCCCAGCATTTT
few - TRBJ1-3 TRBV4-3 CASSQDGGGNSGNTIYF TGCGCCAGCAGCCAAGATGGGGGGGGGAACTCTGGAAACACCATATATTTT
- - TRBJ2-3 TRBV27 CASRTTASGTDTQYF TGTGCCAGCCGAACGACAGCCTCGGGCACAGATACGCAGTATTTT
medium-sized TRBD2 TRBJ2-7 TRBV6-1 CASSEASGGSYEQYF TGTGCCAGCAGTGAAGCTAGCGGGGGCTCCTACGAGCAGTACTTC
- - TRBJ2-1 TRBV2 CASRLDQSSYNEQFF TGTGCCAGCAGACTAGACCAGAGCTCCTACAATGAGCAGTTCTTC
- - TRBJ2-1 TRBV29-1 CSVGRINEQFF TGCAGCGTTGGCCGGATTAATGAGCAGTTCTTC
- - TRBJ2-7 TRBV28 CASSPPGGGGYEQYF TGTGCCAGCAGTCCCCCCGGAGGGGGTGGCTACGAGCAGTACTTC
- - TRBJ1-5 TRBV29-1 CSVESGNQPQHF TGCAGCGTTGAATCAGGCAATCAGCCCCAGCATTTT
few TRBD2 TRBJ2-7 TRBV4-2 CASSQGPGTSGRWGYEQYF TGTGCCAGCAGCCAAGGCCCCGGGACTAGCGGGAGATGGGGCTACGAGCAGTACTTC
- TRBD2 TRBJ2-3 TRBV4-2 CASSQDPWTSREGTDTQYF TGTGCCAGCAGCCAAGATCCCTGGACTAGCCGGGAGGGCACAGATACGCAGTATTTT
- - TRBJ1-1 TRBV7-2 CASSFGYTEAFF TGTGCCAGCAGCTTCGGCTACACTGAAGCTTTCTTT
- - TRBJ2-2 TRBV5-6 CASSTRPTGTGELFF TGTGCCAGCAGCACCCGCCCCACCGGCACCGGGGAGCTCTTTTTT
few TRBD1 TRBJ2-6 TRBV27 CASSFDRGETGANVLTF TGTGCCAGCAGTTTCGACAGGGGGGAGACGGGGGCCAACGTCCTGACTTTC
once - TRBJ2-5 TRBV7-6 CASSLSGETQYF TGTGCCAGCAGCTTGTCGGGAGAGACCCAGTACTTC
once TRBD1 TRBJ1-1 TRBV6-5 CASSYSQGGNTEAFF TGTGCCAGCAGTTACTCGCAGGGGGGGAACACTGAAGCTTTCTTT
- TRBD2 TRBJ2-7 TRBV7-6 CASSLEGGSSYEQYF TGTGCCAGCAGCTTAGAGGGAGGGAGCTCCTACGAGCAGTACTTC
- - TRBJ2-5 TRBV2 CASPGPQGRETQYF TGTGCCAGTCCAGGCCCCCAGGGGAGGGAGACCCAGTACTTC
few TRBD1 TRBJ1-2 TRBV4-1 CASSSPGQLRGYTF TGCGCCAGCAGCTCTCCGGGACAGCTACGTGGCTACACCTTC
- TRBD2 TRBJ2-1 TRBV5-1 CASSLGVAALAGVYNEQFF TGCGCCAGCAGCTTGGGGGTTGCGGCCCTAGCGGGAGTCTACAATGAGCAGTTCTTC
- - TRBJ1-4 TRBV5-6 CASSLGIVSGEKLFF TGTGCCAGCAGCTTGGGGATCGTAAGTGGTGAAAAACTGTTTTTT
- - TRBJ2-7 TRBV5-1 CASSLGRLYEQYF TGCGCCAGCAGCTTGGGGAGACTCTACGAGCAGTACTTC
- TRBD1 TRBJ1-1 TRBV6-1 CASRQGWNTEAFF TGTGCCAGCAGACAGGGGTGGAACACTGAAGCTTTCTTT
- TRBD1 TRBJ1-3 TRBV5-4 CASSPDRGGGNTIYF TGTGCCAGCAGCCCAGACAGGGGAGGTGGAAACACCATATATTTT
- - TRBJ1-2 TRBV7-9 CASSLGYEEGYTF TGTGCCAGCAGCTTAGGATACGAAGAAGGCTACACCTTC
- TRBD2 TRBJ2-3 TRBV19 CASSMAGGHTDTQYF TGTGCCAGTAGTATGGCGGGAGGGCACACAGATACGCAGTATTTT
- - TRBJ2-2 TRBV10-3 CAILTGLRATGELFF TGTGCCATCCTAACTGGGCTGCGGGCCACCGGGGAGCTGTTTTTT